This is a list of T cell receptor beta chains from one sample in a study of blood T cell repertoires in COVID-19. The assay was immunoSEQ multiplex PCR, and TCRdb's table has in-frame clones only and misses some. The sample holds under 200,000 clones, 75% to 90% seen once. The specimen sequenced was PBMCs or T cells enriched from blood (not recorded which). The source is a woman between 18 and 29 years old who had recovered from COVID-19. Both conserved end residues are part of each CDR3. D genes are given only for firm matches. Clone size appears in some rows only: once, few, many, or a class for an expanded clone.

d_gene,v_gene,abundance,j_gene,CDR3nt,CDR3aa
TRBD1,TRBV28,-,TRBJ1-2,TGTGCCAGCAGCCCCGACAGGGTGAGAGGCTACACCTTC,CASSPDRVRGYTF
-,TRBV21-1,-,TRBJ2-1,TGTGCCAGCAGCAAAGGAGATTTATTAGCGGGACTGAGCAATGAGCAGTTCTTC,CASSKGDLLAGLSNEQFF
TRBD2,TRBV7-9,-,TRBJ2-7,TGTGCCAGCAGCCTTTCGGGGGGGACCTACGAGCAGTACTTC,CASSLSGGTYEQYF
TRBD2,TRBV30,-,TRBJ2-1,TGTGCCTGGGGACTAGCGGGACTTGATGAGCAGTTCTTC,CAWGLAGLDEQFF
-,TRBV3-1/TRBV3-2,-,TRBJ1-2,TGTGCCAGCAAAACCAGGGGTACGGTTGGCGGCTACACCTTC,CASKTRGTVGGYTF
-,TRBV6-5,-,TRBJ2-7,TGTGCCAGCAGTTCCGGGACATACCACTACGAGCAGTACTTC,CASSSGTYHYEQYF
TRBD1,TRBV12-5,-,TRBJ2-7,TGTGCTAGTGCCGCCCCGGGACAGGGATCCTACGAGCAGTACTTC,CASAAPGQGSYEQYF
-,TRBV7-2,-,TRBJ2-2,TGTGCCAGCAGCTCGGCCCAGGCCGGGGAGCTGTTTTTT,CASSSAQAGELFF
TRBD1,TRBV27,-,TRBJ2-4,TGTGCCAGCAGTCCCCTCACAGGGGACCCGATAGCCAAAAACATTCAGTACTTC,CASSPLTGDPIAKNIQYF
TRBD2,TRBV4-3,-,TRBJ2-3,TGCGCCAGCAGCCAAGTACGTAGGGGACTAGAGATCACAGATACGCAGTATTTT,CASSQVRRGLEITDTQYF
TRBD2,TRBV18,-,TRBJ2-4,TGTGCCAGCTCCCCATCCGTCGCGGGGGACTTAGCCAAAAACATTCAGTACTTC,CASSPSVAGDLAKNIQYF
TRBD2,TRBV6-5,-,TRBJ2-1,TGTGCCAGCATGGTAGATCTACTAGCGCCCAATGAGCAGTTCTTC,CASMVDLLAPNEQFF
TRBD1,TRBV25-1,-,TRBJ1-6,TGTGCCAGCTGTGGACAGGGGGATTCACCCCTCCACTTT,CASCGQGDSPLHF
-,TRBV7-8,-,TRBJ1-3,TGTGCCAGCAGCCCCCTCCCGGGAGGCTCTGGAAACACCATATATTTT,CASSPLPGGSGNTIYF
TRBD1,TRBV27,-,TRBJ1-6,TGTGCCAGTTCCGCCGGGACAGGGGGCTATTCACCCCTCCACTTT,CASSAGTGGYSPLHF
-,TRBV6-5,once,TRBJ1-2,TGTGCCAGCAGTTACTCACAGGGATACTTCTATGGCTACACCTTC,CASSYSQGYFYGYTF
TRBD1,TRBV4-1,-,TRBJ2-7,TGCGCCAGCAGCCGCCGGACAGGATACGAGCAGTACTTC,CASSRRTGYEQYF
TRBD2,TRBV5-8,-,TRBJ2-7,TGTGCCAGCAGCTTGGGCGGGGGGTACAGGTATACCCTCTACGAGCAGTACTTC,CASSLGGGYRYTLYEQYF
TRBD2,TRBV28,-,TRBJ2-1,TGTGCCAGCAGTTTAGTTTCAGCGGGAACGGCCTACAATGAGCAGTTCTTC,CASSLVSAGTAYNEQFF
TRBD2,TRBV5-6,once,TRBJ2-3,TGTGCCAGCAGCTTACGCGGGAGGACAGATACGCAGTATTTT,CASSLRGRTDTQYF